This T cell receptor beta chain was sequenced for a study of PD-L1 blockade in urothelial cancer. The method was immunoSEQ multiplex PCR; TCRdb's version includes in-frame clones alone and lacks a portion of them. The repertoire holds about 50,000 clones, with 70% to 90% as singletons. As for time point: pretreatment peripheral blood. Patients in the study were battling locally advanced or metastatic urothelial carcinoma. Germline V lookup: CDR1 SNHLY, CDR2 FYNNEI. J gave up 4 bases and V 6 bases, and 7 bases lay outside the gene matches. The CDR3 totals 16 residues. The receptor was isolated from a man in his sixties with urothelial cancer. J is TRBJ2-1 and V is TRBV2; 12 positions match TRBD2. The material was PBMCs, obtained around atezolizumab (anti-PD-L1) treatment. CDR3 sequence reads: CASRDGLAGLYNEQFF. For the CDR3, the DNA is TGTGCCAGCAGAGACGGACTAGCGGGATTGTACAATGAGCAGTTCTTC.